These T cell receptor beta chains were read from a single sample in a study of T cell clones after liver transplantation. Here immunoSEQ multiplex PCR was the method, and the copy in TCRdb shows in-frame clones only, minus some. The data show about 53,000 clones, approximately 84% seen once. Sequencing was performed on CD4+ T cells from blood, taken before liver transplant. The origin of the receptors is a human donor who received a liver transplant. Both conserved end residues are part of each CDR3. The order of the fields is J gene, V gene, clone size, D gene, CDR3 DNA, CDR3 protein. The D gene is left open where the match is weak. Clone size is shown for a subset of rows, as once, few, many or a class of expanded clone.

TRBJ2-5	TRBV15	-	-	TGTGCCACCAGCAGAGGAGGGACCCCCCAAGAGACCCAGTACTTC	CATSRGGTPQETQYF
TRBJ2-3	TRBV7-2	-	-	TGTGCCAGCAGATCCTACACAGATACGCAGTATTTT	CASRSYTDTQYF
TRBJ1-4	TRBV25-1	-	-	TGTGCCAGCAGTGAATACCCCCGGGACAAGGATGAAAAACTGTTTTTT	CASSEYPRDKDEKLFF
TRBJ2-2	TRBV5-4	-	TRBD1	TGTGCCAGCAGAGAGGGACAGGGAATTAAAACCGGGGAGCTGTTTTTT	CASREGQGIKTGELFF
TRBJ2-7	TRBV7-2	-	-	TGTGCCAGCAGCTTAGTAGCGTTCTACGAGCAGTACTTC	CASSLVAFYEQYF
TRBJ2-2	TRBV5-1	-	TRBD2	TGCGCCAGCACCGGGACTAGCGGGACGAAGGGCACCGGGGAGCTGTTTTTT	CASTGTSGTKGTGELFF
TRBJ2-3	TRBV18	-	-	TGTGCCAGCTCACCACCATCCAGGGCCGATACGCAGTATTTT	CASSPPSRADTQYF
TRBJ1-2	TRBV7-9	-	TRBD1	TGTGCCAGCAGCTTCCACCTCGCGGGACAGCTAGTTTATGGCTACACCTTC	CASSFHLAGQLVYGYTF
TRBJ1-2	TRBV7-9	-	-	TGTGCCAGCAGCTTAGCGAGCGCGGGGGTTGGCTACACCTTC	CASSLASAGVGYTF
TRBJ2-7	TRBV4-3	-	TRBD1	TGCGCCAGCAGCCAGGCCACAGGGGCCTACGAGCAGTACTTC	CASSQATGAYEQYF
TRBJ1-1	TRBV29-1	-	-	TGCAGCGTTGAAGATTCGGCGACGAACACTGAAGCTTTCTTT	CSVEDSATNTEAFF
TRBJ2-3	TRBV7-3	-	-	TGTGCCAGCAGCTTAGACCCTAGTGGCACAGATACGCAGTATTTT	CASSLDPSGTDTQYF
TRBJ2-2	TRBV5-6	-	-	TGTGCCAGCAGCTTGAAGGGAGTTTGGGCAGGGGCCGGGGAGCTGTTTTTT	CASSLKGVWAGAGELFF
TRBJ1-1	TRBV10-3	few	-	TGTGCCCTAAGGACGGGAGGAAACACTGAAGCTTTCTTT	CALRTGGNTEAFF
TRBJ2-5	TRBV29-1	-	-	TGCAGCCCTCGGGATAGCGAAGAGACCCAGTACTTC	CSPRDSEETQYF
TRBJ1-5	TRBV7-2	few	-	TGTGCCAGCAGCTTAGCGCCTATGGCCATCAATAGCAATCAGCCCCAGCATTTT	CASSLAPMAINSNQPQHF
TRBJ1-2	TRBV7-2	-	-	TGTGCCAGCAGCTTGATACAGGGTAACTATGGCTACACCTTC	CASSLIQGNYGYTF
TRBJ2-3	TRBV4-2	-	TRBD2	TGTGCCAGCAGCCAAGCGCGGGGGGGCGCGGCAGATACGCAGTATTTT	CASSQARGGAADTQYF
TRBJ1-2	TRBV29-1	-	-	TGCAGCGTTGGGGGGGCAGGAGGTGGCTACACCTTC	CSVGGAGGGYTF
TRBJ2-3	TRBV7-3	-	-	TGTGCCAGCAGCTTATCTCGTACGGGTGAGGGAGATACGCAGTATTTT	CASSLSRTGEGDTQYF
TRBJ2-6	TRBV7-6	-	TRBD1	TGTGCCAGCAGCTTTAAGGTGGGACAGGCGAGTGGGGCCAACGTCCTGACTTTC	CASSFKVGQASGANVLTF
TRBJ1-1	TRBV30	-	-	TGTGCCTGGAGTGTACCGAATACACAAGCTTTCTTT	CAWSVPNTQAFF
TRBJ2-2	TRBV5-1	-	-	TGCGCCAGCAGCTTCGGGTACGACACCGGGGAGCTGTTTTTT	CASSFGYDTGELFF
TRBJ2-5	TRBV7-3	once	TRBD2	TGTGCCAGCAGTCGCCTTGGCGGGGGGTTCCAAGAGACCCAGTACTTC	CASSRLGGGFQETQYF
TRBJ2-5	TRBV7-2	-	TRBD2	TGTGCCAGCAGCTCGTCACTAGCGGGACAAGAGACCCAGTACTTC	CASSSSLAGQETQYF
TRBJ1-2	TRBV7-9	-	-	TGTGCCAGCAGCTTGCCGTCAGGGGCCGCGGGATATGGCTACACCTTC	CASSLPSGAAGYGYTF
TRBJ2-7	TRBV5-1	-	-	TGCGCCAGCAGCTTGATAGACAGCTCCTACGAGCAGTACTTC	CASSLIDSSYEQYF
TRBJ1-4	TRBV10-3	-	-	TGTGCCATCGGGGATAAAAGGGGACCTAATGAAAAACTGTTTTTT	CAIGDKRGPNEKLFF
TRBJ1-1	TRBV5-1	-	-	TGCGCCAGCAGCTTGGGACAAGGGGCAACTGAAGCTTTCTTT	CASSLGQGATEAFF
TRBJ1-2	TRBV21-1	-	-	TGTGCCAGCAGCACCAAATCCGGGACAGCGAAAGCTAACTATGGCTACACCTTC	CASSTKSGTAKANYGYTF
TRBJ1-2	TRBV7-3	-	-	TGTGCCAGCAGTCCAGGACGGGAGTATGGCTACACCTTC	CASSPGREYGYTF
TRBJ2-3	TRBV5-1	-	TRBD2	TGCGCCAGCAGCCCCAAGCGGGGGGGAAGCACAGATACGCAGTATTTT	CASSPKRGGSTDTQYF
TRBJ1-5	TRBV9	-	-	TGTGCCAGCAGCGTAGAGGGGAGGTCTGATCAGCCCCAGCATTTT	CASSVEGRSDQPQHF
TRBJ2-1	TRBV12-1	-	-	TGTGCCAGCAGCTTTGCGGTAGCGGGAGATTCGGTGGAGGGTAATGAGCAGTTCTTC	CASSFAVAGDSVEGNEQFF
TRBJ2-3	TRBV9	-	TRBD2	TGTGCCAGCAGTTCCCAGGCTAGCGGGAGGGCCATGGATACGCAGTATTTT	CASSSQASGRAMDTQYF
TRBJ1-1	TRBV11-2	-	-	TGTGCCAGCAGCAACCGTAGGGTGAACACTGAAGCTTTCTTT	CASSNRRVNTEAFF
TRBJ2-3	TRBV28	few	TRBD1	TGTGCCAGCAGTTCGACAGGGGTGGATACGCAGTATTTT	CASSSTGVDTQYF
TRBJ2-5	TRBV5-5	-	-	TGTGCCAGCAGCTTGCGTCCGGTGAGAATACAAGAGACCCAGTACTTC	CASSLRPVRIQETQYF
TRBJ1-1	TRBV30	-	-	TGTGCCGGCCGGATGAACACTGAAGCTTTCTTT	CAGRMNTEAFF
TRBJ1-6	TRBV9	-	-	TGTGCCAGCAGCGTAGGTGTGAGCTCCTATAATTCACCCCTCCACTTT	CASSVGVSSYNSPLHF
TRBJ2-3	TRBV18	-	TRBD2	TGTGCCAGCTCACCATTGGCCCTAGCGGGAGGAAGCACAGATACGCAGTATTTT	CASSPLALAGGSTDTQYF
TRBJ1-4	TRBV5-4	-	-	TGTGCCAGCAGCCCGCCGGGACCCAGGGTCGAAAAACTGTTTTTT	CASSPPGPRVEKLFF
TRBJ1-3	TRBV28	-	-	TGTGCCAGCACCCCACACACCTCTGGAAACACCATATATTTT	CASTPHTSGNTIYF
TRBJ2-3	TRBV5-1	-	TRBD2	TGCGCCAGCAGCTTGGACGGGAGGGCCTCAGATACGCAGTATTTT	CASSLDGRASDTQYF
TRBJ2-4	TRBV7-2	-	TRBD1	TGTGCCAGCAGCAACGACAGGGTGGCGGCCAAAAACATTCAGTACTTC	CASSNDRVAAKNIQYF
TRBJ2-1	TRBV7-9	-	-	TGTGCCAGCAGCCACTTGGTTCCCTGGTTCTTC	CASSHLVPWFF
TRBJ2-1	TRBV25-1	-	TRBD2	TGTGCCAGCAGTGAACCTACCAGCGGGAGCTCCTACAATGAGCAGTTCTTC	CASSEPTSGSSYNEQFF
TRBJ2-1	TRBV11-2	-	-	TGTGCCAGCAGCCAATTTTTCGGCGCCTACAATGAGCAGTTCTTC	CASSQFFGAYNEQFF
TRBJ1-1	TRBV6-5	-	TRBD1	TGTGCCAGCAAGAGGACAGGGGGCGCGATCACTGAAGCTTTCTTT	CASKRTGGAITEAFF
TRBJ2-7	TRBV6-1	-	TRBD1	TGTGCCAGCAGTGAAGAGGGGGCTTACGAGCAGTACTTC	CASSEEGAYEQYF